The following is a T cell receptor (beta chain) sequence with its context. Its matching antigen is unknown. CDR1 is ENHRY, CDR2 SYGVKD, per germline. After removal of 4 bases from V and 1 base from J, the junction contained 5 bases not matched to a gene. The CDR3 loop spans 15 amino acids. This entry comes from a study of cytomegalovirus exposure and HLA in healthy donors. Background on the study: It was reported in a later analysis that the approximately 120 validation repertoires used the same platform as the approximately 670 first-cohort repertoires.

Clones were read by immunoSEQ multiplex PCR, and TCRdb kept only the in-frame ones, dropping some. The table includes 220,000 or so clones, around four fifths detected once. General study points: Cytomegalovirus association was assigned to about 150 TCR beta chains. Subsequent analysis found a tendency for first-cohort TCR clusters to co-occur within the 100 to 150 validation repertoires.

The chain links TRBV10-3 to TRBJ1-1; 8 nucleotides align to TRBD1. The sequenced sample consisted of PBMCs. The receptor's source is a woman aged 18-29 years in good health and CMV-seronegative. CDR3 loop: CAISGRGPSNTEAFF. For the CDR3, the DNA is TGTGCCATCAGTGGCAGGGGGCCCTCGAACACTGAAGCTTTCTTT.